These T cell receptor beta chains were read from a single sample in a study of Tregs in tolerant kidney transplant recipients. Measured with immunoSEQ multiplex PCR; TCRdb has only the in-frame clones, and not every one. The sample shows 81,000 or so clones, roughly nine tenths of them seen only once. The sequencing here drew on CD4+ T cells from blood (PBMCs), taken 24 months after the transplant. Every receptor here comes from a human patient who received a combined kidney and bone marrow transplant. A subset of T cells may come from the graft donor. The CDR3 runs from the conserved cysteine through the conserved F or W. D genes are given only for firm matches. The listing skips clone size in some rows; elsewhere it reads once, few, many or a size class.

J: TRBJ2-7
length: 15
V: TRBV6-1
D: .
size: .
DNA: TGTGCCAGCAGTGATGAGGGAAGGGTCCCCTACGAGCAGTACTTC
CDR3: CASSDEGRVPYEQYF

J: TRBJ1-5
length: 15
V: TRBV6-6
D: TRBD1
size: .
DNA: TGTGCCAGCAGTCGAGACAGGGGGGGCAATCAGCCCCAGCATTTT
CDR3: CASSRDRGGNQPQHF

J: TRBJ2-7
length: 15
V: TRBV7-2
D: TRBD2
size: .
DNA: TGTGCCAGCAGCTTCAGTAGCGGGAACTCCTACGAGCAGTACTTC
CDR3: CASSFSSGNSYEQYF

J: TRBJ1-6
length: 16
V: TRBV19
D: TRBD1
size: .
DNA: TGTGCCAGTAGTTCCAGGACAGGGGTCTATAATTCACCCCTCCACTTT
CDR3: CASSSRTGVYNSPLHF

J: TRBJ1-3
length: 18
V: TRBV19
D: TRBD1
size: .
DNA: TGTGCCAGTAGTACTTCGGACAGGCCGATTTTCTCTGGAAACACCATATATTTT
CDR3: CASSTSDRPIFSGNTIYF

J: TRBJ1-4
length: 14
V: TRBV13
D: .
size: .
DNA: TGTGCCAGCAGCTTAAATAGGGGTAATGAAAAACTGTTTTTT
CDR3: CASSLNRGNEKLFF

J: TRBJ2-1
length: 12
V: TRBV5-6
D: .
size: .
DNA: TGTGCCAGCAGCTTTTCCAGAAATGAGCAGTTCTTC
CDR3: CASSFSRNEQFF

J: TRBJ2-7
length: 14
V: TRBV19
D: TRBD2
size: .
DNA: TGTGCCAGTAGTCGGACACGGGGGGCCTACGAGCAGTACTTC
CDR3: CASSRTRGAYEQYF

J: TRBJ1-1
length: 13
V: TRBV11-3
D: .
size: .
DNA: TGTGCCAGCAGCTTTGCGGGTAGCACTGAAGCTTTCTTT
CDR3: CASSFAGSTEAFF

J: TRBJ1-5
length: 17
V: TRBV21-1
D: .
size: once
DNA: TGTGCCAGCAGCAAATGCGGCAGGGGGCTTAGCAATCAGCCCCAGCATTTT
CDR3: CASSKCGRGLSNQPQHF

J: TRBJ1-6
length: 17
V: TRBV7-9
D: TRBD1
size: .
DNA: TGTGCCAGCAGCCCCAGGACAGGGAGTTCCTATAATTCCCCCCTCCACTTT
CDR3: CASSPRTGSSYNSPLHF

J: TRBJ2-1
length: 16
V: TRBV6-5
D: .
size: .
DNA: TGTGCCAGCAGTTACTCTCTTCCTCGCTCCTACAATGAGCAGTTCTTC
CDR3: CASSYSLPRSYNEQFF

J: TRBJ2-1
length: 16
V: TRBV4-2
D: TRBD2
size: once
DNA: TGTGCCAGCAGCCACGAAGGGACTAGCGGGAGTAATGAGCAGTTCTTC
CDR3: CASSHEGTSGSNEQFF

J: TRBJ2-5
length: 13
V: TRBV29-1
D: TRBD1
size: .
DNA: TGCAGCGTGGTTCAGACAGGGCCGGAGACCCAGTACTTC
CDR3: CSVVQTGPETQYF

J: TRBJ2-2
length: 18
V: TRBV4-2
D: TRBD2
size: .
DNA: TGTGCCAGCAGCCAAGGAACCCTAGCGGGGGGTGGTAACGGGGAGCTGTTTTTT
CDR3: CASSQGTLAGGGNGELFF

J: TRBJ1-6
length: 14
V: TRBV7-3
D: .
size: .
DNA: TGTGCCAGCAGCTTATCAGGGAGGAATTCCCCCCTCCACTTT
CDR3: CASSLSGRNSPLHF

J: TRBJ2-7
length: 14
V: TRBV5-6
D: .
size: few
DNA: TGTGCCAGCAGCCTGCAGGGACACCCCTACGAGCAGTACTTC
CDR3: CASSLQGHPYEQYF

J: TRBJ2-5
length: 14
V: TRBV2
D: .
size: .
DNA: TGTGCCAGCAGTGAAAGGGCGGGCTCCGAGACCCAGTACTTC
CDR3: CASSERAGSETQYF

J: TRBJ2-6
length: 14
V: TRBV19
D: .
size: .
DNA: TGTGCCAGCCTACAGGCCTCTGGGGCCAACGTCCTGACTTTC
CDR3: CASLQASGANVLTF

J: TRBJ2-5
length: 12
V: TRBV30
D: .
size: .
DNA: TGTGCCTGGAGTCAAGCGGTGGAGACCCAGTACTTC
CDR3: CAWSQAVETQYF

J: TRBJ1-4
length: 18
V: TRBV7-6
D: .
size: .
DNA: TGTGCCAGCAGCCTGGACAGTTGGAAGGGGACAACTAATGAAAAACTGTTTTTT
CDR3: CASSLDSWKGTTNEKLFF

J: TRBJ2-2
length: 13
V: TRBV6-4
D: TRBD2
size: .
DNA: TGTGCCAGCAGGCGGGAGCCGGCCGGGGAGCTGTTTTTT
CDR3: CASRREPAGELFF

J: TRBJ1-5
length: 14
V: TRBV30
D: .
size: .
DNA: TGTGCCTGGAGTACACAGTATAGCAATCAGCCCCAGCATTTT
CDR3: CAWSTQYSNQPQHF

J: TRBJ1-1
length: 13
V: TRBV5-1
D: .
size: once
DNA: TGCGCCAGCAGACGGGGTAGGAACACTGAAGCTTTCTTT
CDR3: CASRRGRNTEAFF

J: TRBJ1-2
length: 13
V: TRBV19
D: .
size: .
DNA: TGTGCCAGTAGCTACAGGGTGCGAGATGGCTACACCTTC
CDR3: CASSYRVRDGYTF

J: TRBJ1-4
length: 16
V: TRBV19
D: .
size: .
DNA: TGTGCCAGTAGTGTGCCGGGACGGAGGGGCTCTGAAAAACTGTTTTTT
CDR3: CASSVPGRRGSEKLFF

J: TRBJ2-2
length: 15
V: TRBV15
D: TRBD1
size: .
DNA: TGTGCCACCAGCTCGGGGACAGGTGTGGCCGGGGAGCTGTTTTTT
CDR3: CATSSGTGVAGELFF

J: TRBJ2-3
length: 17
V: TRBV4-2
D: .
size: .
DNA: TGTGCCAGCAGCCAAGAAGAAGGGGGGAGGGCCAAAGATACGCAGTATTTT
CDR3: CASSQEEGGRAKDTQYF

J: TRBJ1-1
length: 14
V: TRBV19
D: TRBD1
size: .
DNA: TGTGCCAGTGGACCGGGACAGACGAACACTGAAGCTTTCTTT
CDR3: CASGPGQTNTEAFF

J: TRBJ1-4
length: 13
V: TRBV4-1
D: .
size: few
DNA: TGCGCCAGCAGCCAAGCGCTCAGGGAAAAACTGTTTTTT
CDR3: CASSQALREKLFF

J: TRBJ2-2
length: 16
V: TRBV18
D: TRBD2
size: .
DNA: TGTGCCAGCTCACGACTAGCGGGAGCTCGGACCGGGGAGCTGTTTTTT
CDR3: CASSRLAGARTGELFF

J: TRBJ2-3
length: 14
V: TRBV5-1
D: TRBD2
size: .
DNA: TGCGCCAGCAGTTTTAGCGGGGGGACAGATACGCAGTATTTT
CDR3: CASSFSGGTDTQYF

J: TRBJ2-7
length: 15
V: TRBV7-2
D: .
size: .
DNA: TGTGCCAGCAGCGCGAGGGTGATCCCCAGTTACGAGCAGTACTTC
CDR3: CASSARVIPSYEQYF

J: TRBJ2-2
length: 15
V: TRBV2
D: TRBD1
size: .
DNA: TGTGCCAGCAGTGTGCGACAGGGGGCTTCCGGGGAGCTGTTTTTT
CDR3: CASSVRQGASGELFF

J: TRBJ2-3
length: 15
V: TRBV5-1
D: .
size: .
DNA: TGCGCCAGCAGCTTATGGGAGACAAGCACAGATACGCAGTATTTT
CDR3: CASSLWETSTDTQYF

J: TRBJ2-7
length: 13
V: TRBV27
D: .
size: .
DNA: TGTGCCAGCGCAGGACTCTTACCCTACGAGCAGTACTTC
CDR3: CASAGLLPYEQYF

J: TRBJ1-4
length: 16
V: TRBV14
D: .
size: few
DNA: TGTGCCAGCAGCCAAGGCTTTCGAGAAAAGGCGGGAAAACTGTTTTTT
CDR3: CASSQGFREKAGKLFF

J: TRBJ1-2
length: 16
V: TRBV7-9
D: .
size: .
DNA: TGTGCCAGCAGCTGGCGAGAATGGGTGGACTATGATGGCTACACCTTC
CDR3: CASSWREWVDYDGYTF

J: TRBJ2-2
length: 16
V: TRBV4-1
D: TRBD2
size: .
DNA: TGCGCCAGCAGCCAAGGTAGTAGCGGGATAACCGGGGAGCTGTTTTTT
CDR3: CASSQGSSGITGELFF

J: TRBJ2-3
length: 19
V: TRBV7-9
D: TRBD2
size: .
DNA: TGTGCCAGCAGCTTAACTTCTCCCGTCCTAGCGGTAGGAGGAGGTACGCAGTATTTT
CDR3: CASSLTSPVLAVGGGTQYF

J: TRBJ1-2
length: 14
V: TRBV5-4
D: TRBD1
size: .
DNA: TGTGCCAGCAGCCGTACAGGGGGCAACTATGGCTACACCTTC
CDR3: CASSRTGGNYGYTF

J: TRBJ1-3
length: 14
V: TRBV19
D: .
size: once
DNA: TGTGCCAGTATCACAGGCCACTCTGGAAACACCATATATTTT
CDR3: CASITGHSGNTIYF

J: TRBJ1-2
length: 11
V: TRBV28
D: .
size: .
DNA: TGTGCCAGCGCAGGGGAGTATGGCTACACCTTC
CDR3: CASAGEYGYTF

J: TRBJ2-3
length: 15
V: TRBV7-7
D: .
size: once
DNA: TGTGCCAGCATAGCGCGGCTCTTTCCGGACAGAGCGCAGTATTTT
CDR3: CASIARLFPDRAQYF

J: TRBJ2-7
length: 13
V: TRBV5-8
D: TRBD1
size: .
DNA: TGTGCCAGCAGTTTCAGGGGGTCCTACGAGCAGTACTTC
CDR3: CASSFRGSYEQYF

J: TRBJ2-2
length: 14
V: TRBV9
D: .
size: .
DNA: TGTGCCAGCAGCGTAGGTCCCGTTACCGGGGAGCTGTTTTTT
CDR3: CASSVGPVTGELFF

J: TRBJ2-5
length: 14
V: TRBV7-7
D: TRBD1
size: .
DNA: TGTGCCAGCAGCACGACAGGGGGTGGAAAGACCCAGTACTTC
CDR3: CASSTTGGGKTQYF

J: TRBJ2-3
length: 13
V: TRBV5-4
D: .
size: .
DNA: TGTGCCAGCAGCACACAGGGTACAGATACGCAGTATTTT
CDR3: CASSTQGTDTQYF

J: TRBJ1-6
length: 15
V: TRBV4-3
D: TRBD1
size: .
DNA: TGCGCCAGCAGCCAAGAAGCAGGGGGTAATTCACCCCTCCACTTT
CDR3: CASSQEAGGNSPLHF

J: TRBJ2-1
length: 13
V: TRBV6-5
D: .
size: .
DNA: TGTGCCAGCAGTCGGACAGTAAACAATGAGCAGTTCTTC
CDR3: CASSRTVNNEQFF

J: TRBJ2-5
length: 14
V: TRBV5-1
D: .
size: .
DNA: TGCGCCAGCAGCTTGGCAACTAACCAAGAGACCCAGTACTTC
CDR3: CASSLATNQETQYF

J: TRBJ2-2
length: 15
V: TRBV5-1
D: .
size: .
DNA: TGCGCCAGCAGCTTTGGCGGCGGGCGGACCGGGGAGCTGTTTTTT
CDR3: CASSFGGGRTGELFF

J: TRBJ2-1
length: 13
V: TRBV7-2
D: .
size: .
DNA: TGTGCCAGCAGCAGTTACAGGGTGCCTGAGCAGTTCTTC
CDR3: CASSSYRVPEQFF

J: TRBJ2-1
length: 17
V: TRBV11-3
D: TRBD2
size: .
DNA: TGTGCCAGCAGCTTAGATAGGGGCGGGGGGGCTTGGAATGAGCAGTTCTTC
CDR3: CASSLDRGGGAWNEQFF

J: TRBJ2-1
length: 16
V: TRBV5-1
D: .
size: .
DNA: TGCGCCAGCAGCTTGCGCCAGGCGTTTGTCTACAATGAGCAGTTCTTC
CDR3: CASSLRQAFVYNEQFF